The 14 T cell receptor beta chains listed next were all sequenced from one sample in a study of Graves' ophthalmopathy and Graves' hyperthyroidism. Scientists amplified the TCR beta CDR3 regions from RNA transcripts. First-round RT-PCR employed HTBI primers, with a second-round multiplex PCR after it. Using its own MiXCR run on the multiplex PCR reads, TCRdb lists one record per CDR3 protein. The sample records about 1.1 million distinct CDR3 sequences, about two fifths being singletons. The sequencing input was peripheral blood or thyroid tissue (not recorded which). The receptors derive from an adult man with Graves' hyperthyroidism.

This clonotype was counted at least ten times. The rearrangement uses TRBV14 and TRBJ1-6; D is uncertain. V shed 4 bases and J shed 7 bases, with 11 bases lying between them. The CDR3 has 14 residues. The germline V gene has CDR1 SGHDN and CDR2 FVKESK. The CDR3 reads CASSRPRKNSPLHF. The CDR3 DNA is TGTGCCAGCAGCCGGCCCCGCAAAAATTCACCCCTCCACTTT.

This clonotype was recorded at least ten times. The chain is built from TRBV10-3 and TRBJ2-7; TRBD2 matches at 7 bases. Germline assignment: CDR1 ENHRY and CDR2 SYGVKD. The J segment lost 3 bases and the V segment lost 3 bases, leaving 5 bases of the junction unmatched. This CDR3 region has 14 residues. CDR3 nucleotides: TGTGCCATCAGTGAATTGGCGGGAGACTACGAGCAGTACTTC. Protein product: CAISELAGDYEQYF.

This clonotype was found a few times. The chain uses TRBV20-1 and TRBJ1-4; D is ambiguous. Trimming left V 7 bases short and J 2 bases short, with 14 bases between. The CDR3 runs 14 residues. Germline assignment: CDR1 DFQATT and CDR2 SNEGSKA (reference sequence). CDR3 nucleotides: TGCAGTGGAAGGGTAGGGAGGACTAATGAAAAACTGTTTTTT. It is translated as CSGRVGRTNEKLFF.

The chain is built from TRBV4-1 and TRBJ2-7; the D is unclear. This CDR3 is 13 amino acids long. The germline CDR1 and CDR2 sequences are MGHRA and YSYEKL. V lost 7 bases and J 6 bases, leaving 16 bases between the germline ends. The CDR3 nucleotides are TGCGCCAGCAAGGCCGAGTTTGGTCCCGAGCAGTACTTC. Translation: CASKAEFGPEQYF.

This clonotype showed up many times. This chain uses TRBV2 with TRBJ1-5; no clear D. V was pared by 5 bases and J by 0 bases, with 8 bases between. The germline CDR1 and CDR2 sequences are SNHLY and FYNNEI. CDR3 length: 14 amino acids. The chain's CDR3 is CASSKGFSNQPQHF. The CDR3 DNA sequence: TGTGCCAGCAGTAAGGGTTTTAGCAATCAGCCCCAGCATTTT.

This clonotype has a count of ten or more. This chain joins TRBV7-2 and TRBJ2-5; TRBD1 matches at 7 bases. Germline V CDR1 and CDR2: SGHTA, FQGNSA. The CDR3 is made up of 15 amino acids. V was pared by 4 bases and J by 5 bases, with 10 bases of the junction left unmatched. The CDR3 sequence: CASSSERGRWETQYF. Here the CDR3 DNA reads TGTGCCAGCAGCTCAGAGAGGGGGCGTTGGGAGACCCAGTACTTC.

This clonotype occurred many times. The rearrangement links TRBV6-5 to TRBJ1-5; 8 bases align to TRBD1. Germline V CDR1 and CDR2: MNHEY, SVGAGI. This CDR3 contains 14 residues. J was trimmed by 3 bases and V by 7 bases; bases with no gene match: 5. This CDR3 is CASTSTGDNQPQHF. The CDR3 DNA reads as TGTGCCAGCACCTCGACAGGGGACAATCAGCCCCAGCATTTT.

This clonotype was picked up many times. The gene calls are TRBV7-9 and TRBJ1-4; the match to TRBD1 covers 9 bases. CDR1 is SEHNR, CDR2 FQNEAQ, per germline (reference sequence). CDR3 length equals 18 residues. V lost 4 bases to trimming and J lost 2 bases; unmatched junction nucleotides: 11. The CDR3 sequence is CASSYKGTGRRTNEKLFF. The CDR3 region has the DNA TGTGCCAGCAGCTACAAGGGGACAGGGAGGAGGACTAATGAAAAACTGTTTTTT.

This clonotype was detected many times. The chain joins TRBV24-1 to TRBJ2-2, with TRBD1 matching 7 bases. Trimming at V came to 7 bases and at J to 4 bases, leaving 8 bases not matched to a gene. The CDR3 covers 15 residues. From germline, CDR1 is KGHDR and CDR2 SFDVKD. CDR3 bases: TGTGCCACCAGAGATACAGGGGCGGGCACCGGGGAGCTGTTTTTT. Translated: CATRDTGAGTGELFF.

This clonotype has a handful of counts. The chain employs TRBV12-3 or TRBV12-4 and TRBJ1-5; 9 bases line up with TRBD1. The CDR3 is made up of 16 amino acids. V dropped 4 bases and J dropped 0; count of bases not matched to a gene: 4. Here the CDR3 reads CASSSEQGASNQPQHF. The DNA of the CDR3 is TGTGCCAGCAGTTCAGAACAGGGGGCTAGCAATCAGCCCCAGCATTTT.

The chain employs TRBV19 and TRBJ2-5; maybe TRBD2 (7 bases). The CDR3 length is 18 residues. With 5 bases removed from V and 1 base from J, the gap between germline ends came to 23 bases. The V gene's germline CDR1 is LNHDA and CDR2 SQIVND (reference sequence). The DNA for the CDR3 is TGTGCCAGTAGTTTTTCCCCATGGGGGGGGCAGATCCAAGAGACCCAGTACTTC. Encoded protein: CASSFSPWGGQIQETQYF.

This clonotype was seen ten or more times. This rearrangement joins TRBV5-8 to TRBJ2-7; 8 bases match TRBD1. The V gene's germline CDR1 is SGHTS and CDR2 YDEGEE. The ends lost 2 bases at V and 6 bases at J; junction bases unmatched: 7. This CDR3 has 14 residues. Here the CDR3 reads CASSFSDRAGEQYF. DNA for the CDR3: TGTGCCAGCAGCTTCTCGGACAGGGCAGGCGAGCAGTACTTC.

This clonotype was detected many times. V and J are TRBV5-1 and TRBJ2-6, with TRBD2 as a possible D gene (6 bases). V lost 2 bases, J lost 0 bases, and 12 bases lay in between. The germline gives CDR1 SGHRS, CDR2 YFSETQ. The CDR3 consists of 17 residues. The CDR3 coding sequence is TGCGCCAGCAGCTTCACGGGGGACCCCTCTGGGGCCAACGTCCTGACTTTC. Encoded protein: CASSFTGDPSGANVLTF.

The chain couples TRBV20-1 to TRBJ2-7, with 7 bases fitting TRBD2. Germline CDR1 is DFQATT and CDR2 is SNEGSKA (reference sequence). The CDR3 spans 14 residues. V shed 5 bases and J 0 bases; nucleotides not matched to a gene: 7. The CDR3 is CSAADGRSSYEQYF. The CDR3 DNA reads TGCAGTGCTGCGGACGGGAGGAGCTCCTACGAGCAGTACTTC.